This record concerns one T cell receptor (beta chain) sequence. TCRdb itself ran the 5' RACE reads through MiXCR, one entry per CDR3 protein. The sample lists several thousand distinct CDR3 sequences; less than 40% were seen once. The CDR3 sequence is 16 residues long. V gave up 3 bases and J gave up 2 bases; unmatched junction bases: 5. Germline loops: CDR1 SGHRS, CDR2 YFSETQ. The sample comprised tumor-infiltrating memory CD4+ T cells sorted from the breast tumor. Subset given: memory CD4+ T cells, CD4+CD45RO+CD25-. The chain is built from TRBV5-1 and TRBJ2-6; 7 positions match TRBD1. The sequence was obtained from a female donor with breast cancer. The CDR3 sequence: CASSSRTGAGANVLTF. CDR3 bases: TGCGCCAGCAGCTCAAGAACAGGGGCTGGGGCCAACGTCCTGACTTTC.